This T cell receptor beta chain stems from a study of Graves' ophthalmopathy and Graves' hyperthyroidism. Amplified TCR beta CDR3 regions were obtained using RNA transcripts as template. Scientists carried out first-round RT-PCR using HTBI primers and then a second-round multiplex PCR. Each CDR3 protein is one row after TCRdb ran MiXCR on the multiplex PCR reads. The repertoire includes about 370,000 distinct CDR3 sequences, about 17% of them detected once, and approximately 2.4% sits in the top ten. In germline, CDR1 is MNHNS, CDR2 SASEGT. The V and J ends lost 5 bases and 3 bases, in that order; junction bases with no gene match: 7. The CDR3 totals 15 residues.

The TCR originated in an adult woman with stable Graves' hyperthyroidism. Sequences were obtained from peripheral blood. V and J are TRBV6-1 and TRBJ2-7; 10 positions agree with TRBD1. The CDR3 DNA reads as TGTGCCAGCAGTAGTGAAGGGGACAGGGGCTACGAGCAGTACTTC. It codes for CASSSEGDRGYEQYF.